Given below is one TCR beta chain in context. What antigen it recognizes has not been identified. Base-call qualities are not available, and no considerably larger clone is one nucleotide away. The CDR3 measures 13 amino acids from cysteine to phenylalanine. Just CDR3 DNA is preserved here, 39 bases in frame from base 1. Via the germline V gene, CDR1 is SGHTA and CDR2 FQGTGA. V is cut back by 3 bases and J by 4 bases, with 2 bases in the junction unmatched. The cohort consisted of 650 to 850 healthy bone marrow donors. Cohort members were all nominally healthy when sampled, although unrecorded immune exposures were likely present. The donor was CMV seronegative and belonged to the group of approximately 320 seronegative cohort members. Each donor provided a peripheral blood sample, and peripheral blood mononuclear cells were used for TCR beta sequencing. Genomic DNA extraction from the blood cell samples was performed with the Qiagen DNeasy Blood Extraction Kit.

These data are taken from a study of cytomegalovirus exposure and HLA in healthy donors listed by TCRdb under 2017. Looking at the study overall: According to an earlier analysis of 550 to 750 of the donors, 150 million to 200 million T cells yielded some 120 million unique TCR beta sequences and about 300 Gb of sequence data. An early release that covered roughly 600 HLA-typed donors contained about 300 gigabases of sequencing data and tens of millions of unique TCR sequences. Of the 300 to 400 genotyped donors, around 81% fell in the genetic ancestry cluster associated with self-reported Caucasian donors. The study was designed to test whether signatures of past pathogen exposure could be identified by cataloging public T cell receptors. The study used immunosequencing to profile the T cell repertoires of approximately 640 subjects and linked those repertoires to cytomegalovirus serostatus. In addition to the first cohort of 650 to 800 subjects, a separate validation cohort of approximately 120 different subjects was used. To predict cytomegalovirus infection status, the study combined high-throughput TCR immunosequencing, statistical association of individual TCRs with disease status, and machine learning. To study patterns of TCR occurrence, a later analysis re-analyzed previously published TCR beta repertoires from 666 donors and added high-resolution HLA genotyping. Rather than drawing on any new phenotypic data, the later analysis identified candidate immune exposures from TCR beta sequences and the way those sequences occurred across donors. An earlier analysis of more than 450 of the donors used high-throughput TCR beta sequencing to judge whether each TCR beta V gene segment behaved as functional or pseudogenic. Donor age, sex, ethnicity and CMV serostatus were compiled alongside the repertoire data. Genome-wide SNP genotypes for about 55% of the roughly 670 donors were used in a later genetic analysis, which treated that subset as a discovery cohort. Every discovery cohort repertoire had been produced on one sequencing platform. HLA typing included class I and class II loci at four-digit resolution. The number of typed donors differed by locus: roughly 629-640 for A, B, C, DRB1 and DQB1; approximately 520 for DQA1; 606 for DPA1; and about 450 for DPB1. Because of strong linkage in the cohort, roughly five DR-DQ haplotypes were treated as single units for association and clustering. Among about 390 genotyped donors of the cohort, an average of around 240,000 unique TCR beta nucleotide sequences were sequenced per donor, around 20% of them non-productive. General study outcomes and caveats: In a later genetic analysis, fewer N-insertions in productive TCRs were reported among donors in an Asian-associated ancestry cluster than the roughly 640-donor mean. A few of the identified cytomegalovirus-associated TCR beta chains were confirmed in vitro to be specific for cytomegalovirus antigens. A later analysis reported that several top co-occurrence clusters appeared linked to parvovirus B19, influenza, CMV and Epstein-Barr virus. Correlated functional status among segregating V segments might reflect linkage disequilibrium, but an unknown experimental factor could not be ruled out. The earlier analysis of about 600 of the donors excluded about 16 rarely observed V segments, including chromosome 9 orphons, because counts were too low. According to the authors, the approach could potentially be generalized to other disease states and immunological phenotypes. The classifier was reported to diagnose cytomegalovirus status with high specificity and sensitivity in both the original cohort and the validation cohort. Across donors, most TCR sequences were observed very rarely, whereas some public TCRs were present in many individuals. Some IMGT-functional V segments, including TRBV6-2 and TRBV6-3, could not be distinguished by the 87-base-pair reads and were therefore excluded. A later analysis associated about 17,000 TCR beta sequences with specific HLA alleles at a false discovery rate of 0.05. A cluster of highly shared sequence variants was judged likely to represent a technical artifact of the sequencing pipeline. In the study, about 150 TCR beta chains were listed as associated with cytomegalovirus. Because some donors lacked HLA typing at each locus, the association tests relied only on the typed subset. Compared with equally common non-associated chains, HLA-associated TCR beta chains in a later analysis were more clonally expanded and had lower generation probabilities. Roughly uniform sequencing depth across donors was assumed in presence/absence analyses, although this assumption may not hold. The cohort was sequenced for TCR beta chains only, and without alpha or paired-chain data the features that could be detected were limited. The only immune exposure information available for the cohort was CMV serostatus. When HLA alleles, especially DR and DQ, strongly co-occurred, attributing TCR associations to individual alleles was difficult. A further reported finding was that TCR beta sequences accurately predicted the HLA-A and HLA-B alleles for most subjects in the first cohort. According to a later analysis, TCR association rates differed among HLA loci, with DRB1 alleles showing the most associated TCRs and HLA-C alleles showing the fewest. In a later genetic analysis, a missense DCLRE1C variant was associated with V-gene and J-gene trimming of TCR beta chains, and the association was replicated in an independent cohort. An earlier analysis of some 560 of the donors showed that most TCR beta V segments appeared in productive rearrangements either about 90% or about 30% of the time, which broadly matched IMGT annotations. A later analysis found that most CMV-associated TCR beta chains appeared HLA-restricted, with HLA associations seemingly driven largely by CMV exposure.

Libraries came from the immunoSEQ multiplex PCR assay. The multiplex PCR relied on a mix of 60 forward primers for TCR Vbeta segments and 13 reverse primers for TCR Jbeta segments. The CDR3 region of rearranged TCR beta genes was amplified from genomic DNA by a multiplex PCR assay. The amplified TCR beta libraries were sequenced on the Illumina HiSeq System as 87-base-pair reads. On the study's bioinformatics: Across the 500 to 850 repertoires, a later analysis counted about 81 million unique TCR beta chains, around 10 million of which were shared by at least two donors. A nearest-neighbor algorithm error-corrected the raw reads and collapsed the reads into unique sequences, merging closely related sequences to remove PCR and sequencing errors. V, D and J gene segments were assigned by aligning CDR3 sequences to IMGT reference sequences. For a sequence to be retained, a match of at least six nucleotides was required to both a V gene segment and a J gene segment. Rearrangements were classified as productive when the CDR3 lacked stop codons and remained in frame with V and J, and all other rearrangements were classified as non-productive. Following IMGT convention, CDR3 was defined as the stretch from the second conserved V-encoded cysteine up to the conserved J-encoded phenylalanine. The earlier analysis of about 610 of the donors excluded any sequence lacking an unambiguous match to a single V gene segment. An earlier analysis of several hundred of the donors called V segments functional above 56.7% productive rearrangements and segregating when the between-donor standard deviation exceeded 5%. A statistical classification framework was built to diagnose cytomegalovirus status from the catalog of TCR beta chain sequences. A later analysis assigned V and J genes by comparing TCR nucleotide sequences with IMGT/GENE-DB human TR gene sequences. Using the TCRdist pipeline, a later analysis assigned CDR3 sequences along with most-parsimonious VDJ recombination scenarios. In a later analysis, each TCR beta chain was defined by its CDR3 amino acid sequence together with its V-gene family, and reads without a unique V-gene family were excluded. As a way to deal with suspected cross-contamination and a sequencing artifact, a later analysis dropped roughly 600 nucleotide sequences that were highly shared and had low generation probability. A later analysis calculated a clonal expansion index for each public chain from normalized within-repertoire ranks of inferred template counts. Generation probabilities in a later analysis came from a VDJ recombination model fitted to out-of-frame rearrangements, and those results were checked against IGoR. In a later analysis, hypergeometric tests were used to score TCR-TCR, TCR-HLA and TCR-CMV co-occurrence, with a repertoire-size bias correction applied to TCR pairs. A later analysis estimated false discovery rates by permuting HLA or CMV assignments 20 times. In a later analysis, co-occurring TCRs were grouped with DBSCAN, and TCRdist sequence similarity was added when clustering was performed within HLA-allele-positive subsets. Repertoires with fewer than 30,000 or more than 120,000 public chains, plus five repertoires with anomalous nucleotide sharing, were excluded from co-occurrence clustering. The table comes from immuneACCESS by way of TCRdb, which keeps in-frame sequences with V and J called. Part of the clones is missing from these tables; in studies checked, under half for an unresolved V gene and the rest for unknown reasons. V and J calls and clone size are as listed in that table; D and trimming were resolved from the DNA. This sample is represented by around 120,000 clones; 70% to 85% of them were singletons. Over 1% of the sample belongs to the ten largest clones.

The sequence came from a boy under 18 in good health and CMV-seronegative. The chain uses TRBV7-3 and TRBJ1-1; 7 of the junction bases match TRBD1. Sample: PBMCs. The DNA reads as follows: TGTGCCAGCAGCTTGGACAGGCTCACTGAAGCTTTCTTT. Translated, this gives CASSLDRLTEAFF.